This T cell receptor beta chain was recorded in a study of response to subunit inactivated influenza vaccine. This clonotype appeared many times. The target antigen is unknown. The CDR3 runs to 12 residues. Trimming took off 1 base at V and 9 bases at J, with 7 bases between the two ends. CDR1 SGHTA and CDR2 FQGNSA come from the germline V gene. TCRdb reprocessed the RT-PCR reads via MiXCR and lists one record per CDR3 protein. This sample has under 550,000 distinct CDR3 sequences, with approximately 7.7% found just once. Notes on the study in general: Authors suggested that a seasonal influenza vaccination recruits few new T cells each time.

The rearrangement links TRBV7-2 to TRBJ1-5; D uncertain. Sequenced here: PBMCs from blood, sampled less than 30 months after vaccination. This TCR was recovered from a man between 50 and 70 years old who received an inactivated influenza vaccine. DNA for the CDR3: TGTGCCAGCAGCTTAGGAGTGGGGCCCCAGCATTTT. Encoded protein: CASSLGVGPQHF.